This TCR beta chain emerged from a study of human T cells and chemical hapten exposure. This clonotype was picked up a small number of times. The V and J ends lost 7 bases and 0 bases respectively, with 12 bases between them. Germline CDR1 and CDR2: SNHLY and FYNNEI. The CDR3 is 14 amino acids. Time point in this sample: patch test 1, 2 weeks after DPC sensitization. Treatment described: therapeutic diphenylcyclopropenone sensitization with weekly scalp DPC. TCRdb processed the RACE reads anew with MiXCR; each CDR3 protein has one entry. The top ten clones hold about 9% of a sample with 79,000 or so distinct CDR3 sequences, around 30% of them seen once.

The input for sequencing was whole blood, taken in connection with sensitization to the hapten diphenylcyclopropenone (DPC). The receptor was derived from a man aged 35 to 55 with alopecia areata. Some clones in this sample may be carry-over from other donors' samples. The gene calls are TRBV2 and TRBJ1-1, with D maybe TRBD1 (5 bases). The CDR3 spells CASTNEQVNTEAFF. CDR3 nucleotides: TGTGCCAGCACAAACGAACAGGTGAACACTGAAGCTTTCTTT.